This record looks at one TCR beta chain sequence and its context. No antigen is known for it. The missing conserved phenylalanine or tryptophan at the end of this CDR3 makes a read error likely. Incorporated into the TCR beta cDNA libraries were unique molecular identifiers, which served to reduce PCR and sequencing biases. The source material, roughly 0.85 to 10 million T cells, gave rise to roughly 500,000 cDNA molecules. TCRdb passed the PCR reads through MiXCR, listing each CDR3 protein once. The sample comprises over 700,000 distinct CDR3 sequences, 25% to 30% of which are singletons, and around 0.6% rests with the top ten. Germline lookup yields CDR1 DFQATT and CDR2 SNEGSKA (reference sequence). Trimming stripped 6 bases from V and 3 bases from J, with 19 bases between. The CDR3 sequence is 15 residues long. These data come from a study of post-analysis software for immune sequencing data. Overall study context: Recorded disease courses covered relapsing-remitting, secondary progressive and progressive-relapsing multiple sclerosis. Some patients had no subtype annotation. Study outcomes and limitations: TRBV5-6, TRBV5-1 and TRBV20-1 belonged to a set of a handful of TRBV segments that were more frequent in patients than controls. Those samples that were prepared in the same batch co-clustered strongly by F measure. Compared with controls, patients showed significantly lower normalized Chao1 diversity.

The material sequenced was blood. The chain couples TRBV20-1 to TRBJ2-3; the D gene is possibly TRBD2 (8 bases). This receptor was identified in a girl aged 5-17 years with multiple sclerosis. Here the CDR3 DNA reads TGCAGTGCCCTTAGCGGGACAGCCAATACAGATACGCAGTATGTT. Protein product: CSALSGTANTDTQYV.